Listed here is a single T cell receptor beta chain. Source study methods: Quantification of nucleated cells was approximated via reference gene primer amplification. Libraries were prepared by immunoSEQ multiplex PCR; TCRdb keeps only in-frame clonotypes and omits some of them. Clone size and V and J calls were adopted from that table, with D and trimming inferred from the DNA. The sample lists roughly 120,000 clones; over 75% were seen once. The sample comes from a study of blood T cell repertoires in COVID-19. Study in general: COVID-19 samples collected from the United States, Italy and Spain covered acute and convalescent phases. The analysed material was cDNA or gDNA that came from T cells, B-cell-depleted T cells, or PBMCs.

Germline assignment: CDR1 SGHDN and CDR2 FVKESK. The CDR3 length is 14 residues. V was cut by 4 bases and J by 6 bases, with 16 bases left in between. What was sequenced was peripheral blood. This sequence originates from a man at least 80 years old with acute or convalescent COVID-19. V gene TRBV14 combines with J gene TRBJ2-7, with D tentatively TRBD2 (6 bases). The CDR3 DNA reads TGTGCCAGCAGCCGCTATTCCGGAGGGGCCGAGCAGTACTTC. It specifies CASSRYSGGAEQYF.